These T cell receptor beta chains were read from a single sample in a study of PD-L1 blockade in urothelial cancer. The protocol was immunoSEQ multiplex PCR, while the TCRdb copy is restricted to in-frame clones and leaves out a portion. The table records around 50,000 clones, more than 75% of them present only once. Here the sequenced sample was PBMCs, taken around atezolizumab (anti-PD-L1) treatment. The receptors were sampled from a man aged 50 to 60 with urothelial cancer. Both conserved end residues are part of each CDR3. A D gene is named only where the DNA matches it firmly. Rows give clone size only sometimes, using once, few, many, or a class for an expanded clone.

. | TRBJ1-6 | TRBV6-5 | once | TGTGCCAGCACCGCTTTGGGAGTCCATAATTCACCCCTCCACTTT | CASTALGVHNSPLHF
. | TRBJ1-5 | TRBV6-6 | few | TGTGCCAGCAGTTACGGTCAGGTCGGTCAGCCCCAGCATTTT | CASSYGQVGQPQHF
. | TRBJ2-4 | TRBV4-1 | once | TGCGCCAGCAGCCAAGTACAGTCCATTCAGTACTTC | CASSQVQSIQYF
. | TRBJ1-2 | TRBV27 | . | TGTGCCAGCACCCGTTTCGTACCAGGCCGTAACTATGGCTACACCTTC | CASTRFVPGRNYGYTF
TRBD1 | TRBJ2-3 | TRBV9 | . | TGTGCCAGCAGCGTAGAGGGGGCCTTACACACAGATACGCAGTATTTT | CASSVEGALHTDTQYF
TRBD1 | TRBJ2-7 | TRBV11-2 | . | TGTGCCAGCAGCTTAAGAGCGGGGACAGGGGTTTACGAGCAGTACTTC | CASSLRAGTGVYEQYF
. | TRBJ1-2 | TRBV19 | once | TGTGCCAGTACCCCCCCCGGGTTAAGAGGTGGCTACACCTTC | CASTPPGLRGGYTF
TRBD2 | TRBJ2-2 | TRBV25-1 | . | TGTGCCAGCACCCTGGAAGCGGGAGGGCGGACCGGGGAGCTGTTTTTT | CASTLEAGGRTGELFF
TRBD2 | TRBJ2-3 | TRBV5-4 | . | TGTGCCAGCAGCTTCCCGGGACTAGCGGTGACAGATACGCAGTATTTT | CASSFPGLAVTDTQYF
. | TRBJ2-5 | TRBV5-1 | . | TGCGCCAGCAGCACTACCGGGACAAAGGAGACCCAGTACTTC | CASSTTGTKETQYF
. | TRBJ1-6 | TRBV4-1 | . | TGCGCCAGCAGCCAAGCCGGGACAAGATATAATTCACCCCTCCACTTT | CASSQAGTRYNSPLHF
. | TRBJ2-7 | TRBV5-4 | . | TGTGCCAGCAGCTTGGGGCAGGGTGGAACCCTAACCTACGAGCAGTACTTC | CASSLGQGGTLTYEQYF
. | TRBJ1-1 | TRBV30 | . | TGTGCCTGGATTAGAGGGGAAGCTTTCTTT | CAWIRGEAFF
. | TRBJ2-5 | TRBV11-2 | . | TGTGCCAGCAGCTTAGCAGGGGTGGAGACCCAGTACTTC | CASSLAGVETQYF
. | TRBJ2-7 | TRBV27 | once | TGTGCCAGCAGATCAGGGGATTTACCCTACGAGCAGTACTTC | CASRSGDLPYEQYF
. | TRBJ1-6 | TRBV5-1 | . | TGCGCCAGCAGCTTGGCCGGGGGTTCCTATAATTCACCCCTCCACTTT | CASSLAGGSYNSPLHF
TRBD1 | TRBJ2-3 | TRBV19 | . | TGTGCCAGTAGTCTTCCGACAGGGTTCTCTACAGATACGCAGTATTTT | CASSLPTGFSTDTQYF
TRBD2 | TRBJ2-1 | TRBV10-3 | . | TGTGCCACCCTCCGAACTAGCGAGGCTAATGAGCAGTTCTTC | CATLRTSEANEQFF
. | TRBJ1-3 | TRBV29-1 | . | TGCAGCGTTACAGGACACTCTGGAAACACCATATATTTT | CSVTGHSGNTIYF
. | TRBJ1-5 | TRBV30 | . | TGTGCCTGGAGTGCGGGCGGGAATCAGCCCCAGCATTTT | CAWSAGGNQPQHF
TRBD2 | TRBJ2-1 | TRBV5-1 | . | TGCGCCAGCAGCGCTACTAGCGGGGGGCTCAATGAGCAGTTCTTC | CASSATSGGLNEQFF
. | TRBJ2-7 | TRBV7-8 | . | TGTGCCAGCAGCTTTGTGGGCAATGAATACGAGCAGTACTTC | CASSFVGNEYEQYF
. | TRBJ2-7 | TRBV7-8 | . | TGTGCCAGCAGCTTAGCGGCCTTGAACTACGAGCAGTACTTC | CASSLAALNYEQYF
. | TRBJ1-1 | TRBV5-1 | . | TGCGCCAGCACGGCTGGGGGGATGAACACTGAAGCTTTCTTT | CASTAGGMNTEAFF
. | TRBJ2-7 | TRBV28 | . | TGTGCCAGCAGTTTAACGCTTGCAGACTACGAGCAGTACTTC | CASSLTLADYEQYF
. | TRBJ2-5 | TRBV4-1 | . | TGCGCCAGCAGCCAAGAAAATATGGGGGAGGTAAAAGAGACCCAGTACTTC | CASSQENMGEVKETQYF
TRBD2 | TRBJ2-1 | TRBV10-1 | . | TGCGCCAGCAGTGAGTCAAGTAGCGGGGGGGCGTTAGTCTTC | CASSESSSGGALVF
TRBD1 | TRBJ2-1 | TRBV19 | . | TGTGCCAGTGGGGCAACAGGGGGCTCCTACAATGAGCAGTTCTTC | CASGATGGSYNEQFF
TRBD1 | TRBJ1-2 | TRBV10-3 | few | TGTGCCATCAGTGAGTTACGGGACAGGGGAAGTAACTATGGCTACACCTTC | CAISELRDRGSNYGYTF
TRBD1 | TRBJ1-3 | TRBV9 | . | TGTGCCAGCAGCGCGGGACAGGGGGCCAGAAACACCATATATTTT | CASSAGQGARNTIYF
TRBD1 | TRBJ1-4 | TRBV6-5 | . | TGTGCCAGCAGTTACGGAACGACAGGGGGGAGGGAAAAACTGTTTTTT | CASSYGTTGGREKLFF
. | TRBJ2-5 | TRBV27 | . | TGTGCCAGCAGTTTACAGGCCCATCGAGAGACCCAGTACTTC | CASSLQAHRETQYF
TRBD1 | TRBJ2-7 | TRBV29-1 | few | TGCAGCGTCCGTACGGGACAGGGGTCGACTGAACAGTACTTC | CSVRTGQGSTEQYF
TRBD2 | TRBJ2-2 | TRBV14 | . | TGTGCCAGCAGCCTCCAGCGGGAGGGCCTCGGGGAGCTGTTTTTT | CASSLQREGLGELFF
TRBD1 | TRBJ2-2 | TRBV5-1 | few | TGCGCCAGCAGCCCGACGGGGACAGGACCGGGCGGGGAGCTGTTTTTT | CASSPTGTGPGGELFF
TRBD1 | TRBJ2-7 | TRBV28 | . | TGTGCCAGCAGAAGGACAGGGGGCGGAACCGAGCAGTACTTC | CASRRTGGGTEQYF
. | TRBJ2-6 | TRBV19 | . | TGTGCCAGTAGTATAACAGGGACTGGGGCCAACGTCCTGACTTTC | CASSITGTGANVLTF
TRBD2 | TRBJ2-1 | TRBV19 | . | TGTGCCACCAAGGGGGGCGGGAGGCGTCGACAGTTCTTC | CATKGGGRRRQFF
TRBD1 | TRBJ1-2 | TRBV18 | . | TGTGCCAGCTCACCAGAAAGCAGGGGGACTGGCTACACCTTC | CASSPESRGTGYTF
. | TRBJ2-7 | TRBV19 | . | TGTGCCAGTAGTGTTGTGAGCTCCTACGAGCAGTACTTC | CASSVVSSYEQYF
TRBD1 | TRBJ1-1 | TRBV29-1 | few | TGCAGCGTTGGTACAGGGGGGTTTCTCACTGAAGCTTTCTTT | CSVGTGGFLTEAFF
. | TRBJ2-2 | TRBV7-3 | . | TGTGCCAGCAGCTTATTTCAGGGGCTCGCCGGGGAGCTGTTTTTT | CASSLFQGLAGELFF
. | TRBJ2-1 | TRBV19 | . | TGTGCCAGTAGTATTTCTAGTTTCAATGAGCAGTTCTTC | CASSISSFNEQFF
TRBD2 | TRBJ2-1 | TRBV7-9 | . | TGTGCCAGCAGCTTATTTGGGACTAGCGGTTACAATGAGCAGTTCTTC | CASSLFGTSGYNEQFF
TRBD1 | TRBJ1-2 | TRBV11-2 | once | TGTGCCAGCACCGGGACAGGGGCCCACTATGGCTACACCTTC | CASTGTGAHYGYTF
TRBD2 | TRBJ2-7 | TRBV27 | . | TGTGCCAGCAGGACCGGGACTAGCGCCAACGAGCAGTACTTC | CASRTGTSANEQYF
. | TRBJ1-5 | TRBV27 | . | TGTGCCAGCAGCCTTGACAGGTCAAGCAATCAGCCCCAGCATTTT | CASSLDRSSNQPQHF
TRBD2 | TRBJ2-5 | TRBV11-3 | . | TGTGCCAGCAGCTTAGGGGCGACTAGCGGGGGCCAAGAGACCCAGTACTTC | CASSLGATSGGQETQYF
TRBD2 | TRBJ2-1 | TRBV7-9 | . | TGTGCCAGCAGTCAAACCAGCGGGGTTAGCTCCTACAATGAGCAGTTCTTC | CASSQTSGVSSYNEQFF
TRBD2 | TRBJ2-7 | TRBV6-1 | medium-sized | TGTGCCAGCAGTGACGGCGGGGGCTACGAGCAGTACTTC | CASSDGGGYEQYF
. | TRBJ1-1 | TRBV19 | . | TGTGCCAGTAGTACATATAGAGGGAGGGAGGAAGCTTTCTTT | CASSTYRGREEAFF
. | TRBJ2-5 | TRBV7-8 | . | TGTGCCAGCAGCTTAGTAGGGGGGGGAGCTAGCTGGAAAGAGACCCAGTACTTC | CASSLVGGGASWKETQYF
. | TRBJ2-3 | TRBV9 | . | TGTGCCAGCAGCCCAGGACAGCTGAGCGCAGATACGCAGTATTTT | CASSPGQLSADTQYF
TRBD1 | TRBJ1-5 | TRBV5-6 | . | TGTGCCAGCAACGACGGACAGGGACCACCGGAGGATCAGCCCCAGCATTTT | CASNDGQGPPEDQPQHF
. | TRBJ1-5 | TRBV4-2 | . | TGTGCCAGCAGCCCCTCGGGGGGAAGCAATCAGCCCCAGCATTTT | CASSPSGGSNQPQHF
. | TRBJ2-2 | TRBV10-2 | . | TGCGCCAGCAGTGAAGGGGCAGGGCGCACCGGGGAGCTGTTTTTT | CASSEGAGRTGELFF
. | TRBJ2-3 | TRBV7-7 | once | TGTGCTAGCAGCTTACTTCCGGGTTTTGCAGATACGCAGTATTTT | CASSLLPGFADTQYF
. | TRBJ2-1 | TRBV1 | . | TGCACCAGCAGCCCGCGGACTAGCGGGGGGAGCTCCTACAATGAGCAGTTCTTC | CTSSPRTSGGSSYNEQFF
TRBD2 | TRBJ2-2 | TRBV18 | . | TGTGCCAGCTCACCAATTAGCGGGAGTCTTACCGGGGAGCTGTTTTTT | CASSPISGSLTGELFF
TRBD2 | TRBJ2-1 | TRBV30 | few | TGTGCCAGCCCCCGGACTAGCGTTAATGCTGGGAATGAGCAGTTCTTC | CASPRTSVNAGNEQFF